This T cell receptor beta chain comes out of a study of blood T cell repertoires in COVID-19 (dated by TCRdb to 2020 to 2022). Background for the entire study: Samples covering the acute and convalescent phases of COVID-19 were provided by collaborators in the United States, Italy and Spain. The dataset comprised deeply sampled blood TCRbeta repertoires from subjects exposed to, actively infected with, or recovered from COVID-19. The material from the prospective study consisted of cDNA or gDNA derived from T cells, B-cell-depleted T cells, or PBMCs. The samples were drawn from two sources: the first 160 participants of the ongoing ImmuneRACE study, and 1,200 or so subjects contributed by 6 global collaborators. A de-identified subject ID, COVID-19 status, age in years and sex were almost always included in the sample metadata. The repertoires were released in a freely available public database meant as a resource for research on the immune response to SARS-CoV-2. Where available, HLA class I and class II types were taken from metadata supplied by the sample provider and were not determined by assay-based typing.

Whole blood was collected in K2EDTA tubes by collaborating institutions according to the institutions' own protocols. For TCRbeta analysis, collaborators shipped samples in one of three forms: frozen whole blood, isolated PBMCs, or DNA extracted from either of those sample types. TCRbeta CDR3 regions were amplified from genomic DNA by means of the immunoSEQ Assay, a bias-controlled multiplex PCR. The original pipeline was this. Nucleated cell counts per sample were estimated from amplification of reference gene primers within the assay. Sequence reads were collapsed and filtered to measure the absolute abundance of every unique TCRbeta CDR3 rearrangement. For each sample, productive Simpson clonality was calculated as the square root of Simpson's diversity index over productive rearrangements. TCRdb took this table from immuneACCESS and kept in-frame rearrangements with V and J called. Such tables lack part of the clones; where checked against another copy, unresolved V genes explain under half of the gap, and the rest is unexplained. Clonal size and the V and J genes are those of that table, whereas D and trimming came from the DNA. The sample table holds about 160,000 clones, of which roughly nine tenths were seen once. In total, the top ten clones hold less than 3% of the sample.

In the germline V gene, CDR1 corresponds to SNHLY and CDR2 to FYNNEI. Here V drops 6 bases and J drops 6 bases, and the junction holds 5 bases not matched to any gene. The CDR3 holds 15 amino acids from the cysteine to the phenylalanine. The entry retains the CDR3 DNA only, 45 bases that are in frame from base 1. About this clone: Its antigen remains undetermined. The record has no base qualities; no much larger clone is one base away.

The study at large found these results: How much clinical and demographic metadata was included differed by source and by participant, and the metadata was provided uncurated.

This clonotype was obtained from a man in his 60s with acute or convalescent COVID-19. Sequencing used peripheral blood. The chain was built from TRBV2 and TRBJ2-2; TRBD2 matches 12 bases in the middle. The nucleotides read TGTGCCAGCAGGGCTAGCGGGGGGGCCGCCGGGGAGCTGTTTTTT. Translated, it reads CASRASGGAAGELFF.